This T cell receptor beta chain is drawn from a study of T-cell reconstitution after alpha-beta-depleted transplantation in children. Study-level results: Reportedly, roughly two months post-transplant, alpha-beta T cells arose from several hundred expanded graft clones. After one year, T-cell counts and TCRbeta diversity mostly came from new T cells.

The CDR3 extends over 15 amino acids. Germline V gene sequence: CDR1 SGHTA, CDR2 FQGNSA. With 4 bases clipped from V and 2 bases from J, the junction kept 7 bases outside the gene matches. Turning to this clonotype: The antigen is unknown.

Researchers prepared the TCRbeta library using unique molecular identifiers, the study reports. TCRdb re-called the PCR reads through MiXCR, storing one row per CDR3 protein. The data contain 300,000 to 400,000 distinct CDR3 sequences, about a sixth of them singletons. The specimen comprised PBMCs, mostly from graft donor cells, sampled 360 days after TCRalphabeta/CD19-depleted stem cell transplant. The receptor was isolated from a male patient aged 2-15 years who had a stem cell transplant for acute lymphoblastic leukemia, so the T cells may come from the graft donor. This chain links TRBV7-2 with TRBJ2-5, with 7 positions matching TRBD1. The CDR3 protein is CASSYTGAQQETQYF. CDR3 nucleotide sequence: TGTGCCAGCAGCTACACAGGGGCTCAGCAAGAGACCCAGTACTTC.